This is a list of T cell receptor beta chains from one sample in a study of T cells in Graves' hyperthyroidism and ophthalmopathy. Each CDR3 protein is one row after TCRdb ran MiXCR on the multiplex PCR reads. The sample lists hundreds of thousands of distinct CDR3 sequences, more than 45% occurring once. Material for sequencing was peripheral blood or thyroid tissue (not recorded which). The receptors shown here come from a woman between 18 and 29 years old with Graves' hyperthyroidism. Each CDR3 is given with its conserved first and last residue. Each record gives: J gene, V gene, CDR3 protein.

>TRBJ2-5|TRBV11-2
CASSMMAQETQYF
>TRBJ2-5|TRBV7-2
CASSAGTGDYQETQYF
>TRBJ1-4|TRBV24-1
CATSDSGFTNEKLFF
>TRBJ1-1|TRBV7-3
CASSLNPVAEAFF
>TRBJ2-5|TRBV7-9
CASSQVGAALETQYF
>TRBJ1-1|TRBV5-1
CASSLGEWNTEAFF
>TRBJ2-5|TRBV29-1
CSALEETQYF
>TRBJ2-5|TRBV2
CASRGTSGREETQYF
>TRBJ2-7|TRBV10-3
CAISYFPGQGNEQYF
>TRBJ1-3|TRBV2
CASSVSLSGNTIYF
>TRBJ1-6|TRBV2
CASTRQGIGSPLHF
>TRBJ2-7|TRBV20-1
CSASIWGTGAEEQYF
>TRBJ1-1|TRBV29-1
CSVDGADTMNTEAFF